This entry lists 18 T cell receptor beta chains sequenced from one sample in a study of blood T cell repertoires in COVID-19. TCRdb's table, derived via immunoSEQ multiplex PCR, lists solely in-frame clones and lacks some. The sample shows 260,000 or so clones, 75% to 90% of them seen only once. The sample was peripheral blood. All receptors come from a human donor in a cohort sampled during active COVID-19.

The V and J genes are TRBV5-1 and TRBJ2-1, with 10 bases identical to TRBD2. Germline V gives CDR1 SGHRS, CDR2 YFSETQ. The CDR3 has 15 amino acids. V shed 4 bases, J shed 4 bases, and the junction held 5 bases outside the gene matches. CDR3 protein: CASSVTSGRYNEQFF. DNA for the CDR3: TGCGCCAGCAGCGTGACTAGCGGGCGGTACAATGAGCAGTTCTTC.

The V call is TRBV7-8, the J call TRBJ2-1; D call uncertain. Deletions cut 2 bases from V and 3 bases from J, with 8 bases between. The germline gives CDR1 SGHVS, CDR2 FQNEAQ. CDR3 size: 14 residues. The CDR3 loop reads CASSLSNYYNEQFF. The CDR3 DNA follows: TGTGCCAGCAGCTTATCTAACTACTACAATGAGCAGTTCTTC.

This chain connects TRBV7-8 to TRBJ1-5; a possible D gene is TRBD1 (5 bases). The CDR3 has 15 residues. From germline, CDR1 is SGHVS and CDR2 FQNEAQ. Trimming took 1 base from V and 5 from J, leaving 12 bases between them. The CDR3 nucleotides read TGTGCCAGCAGCTTAGTTGTAGGGGATCATCAGCCCCAGCATTTT. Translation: CASSLVVGDHQPQHF. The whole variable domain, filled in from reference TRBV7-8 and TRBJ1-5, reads GAGVSQSPRYKVAKRGQDVALRCDPISGHVSLFWYQQALGQGPEFLTYFQNEAQLDKSGLPSDRFFAERPEGSVSTLKIQRTQQEDSAVYLCASSLVVGDHQPQHFGDGTRLSIL.

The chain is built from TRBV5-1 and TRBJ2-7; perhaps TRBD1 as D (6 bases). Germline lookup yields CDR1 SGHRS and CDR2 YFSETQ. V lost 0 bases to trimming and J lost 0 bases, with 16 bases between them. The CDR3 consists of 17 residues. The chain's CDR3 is CASSLGLGASSSYEQYF. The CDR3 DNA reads TGCGCCAGCAGCTTGGGTCTGGGGGCCAGTAGCTCCTACGAGCAGTACTTC.

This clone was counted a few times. The CDR3 DNA reads as TGTGCCAGCAATCTCGACAGGGGAAATGGCTACACCTTC. Its protein is CASNLDRGNGYTF. The chain joins TRBV9 to TRBJ1-2, with 8 bases matching TRBD1. V was pared by 6 bases and J by 6 bases, with 7 bases of the junction left unmatched. The CDR3 contains 13 residues. Germline CDR1 SGDLS, CDR2 YYNGEE.

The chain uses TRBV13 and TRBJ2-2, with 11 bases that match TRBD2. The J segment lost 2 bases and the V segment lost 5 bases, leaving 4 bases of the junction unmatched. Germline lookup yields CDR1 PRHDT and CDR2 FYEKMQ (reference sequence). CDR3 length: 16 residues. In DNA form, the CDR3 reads TGTGCCAGCAGCCTGGGACTAGCGGTTAACACCGGGGAGCTGTTTTTT. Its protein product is CASSLGLAVNTGELFF.

The CDR3 sequence: CASSHTSGSLSGANVLTF. The CDR3 DNA reads as TGTGCCAGCAGCCATACTAGCGGGAGTTTGTCTGGGGCCAACGTCCTGACTTTC. The gene calls are TRBV5-8 and TRBJ2-6; 11 nucleotides agree with TRBD2. Germline V gene lookup returns CDR1 SGHTS and CDR2 YDEGEE. Unmatched junction bases numbered 7, after V lost 4 bases and J lost 1 base. This CDR3 contains 18 residues.

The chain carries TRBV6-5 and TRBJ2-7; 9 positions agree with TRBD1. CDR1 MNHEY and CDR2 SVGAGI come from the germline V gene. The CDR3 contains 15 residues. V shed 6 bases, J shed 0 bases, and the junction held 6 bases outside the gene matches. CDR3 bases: TGTGCCAGCAGACCCGACAGGGGGAGCTCCTACGAGCAGTACTTC. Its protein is CASRPDRGSSYEQYF.

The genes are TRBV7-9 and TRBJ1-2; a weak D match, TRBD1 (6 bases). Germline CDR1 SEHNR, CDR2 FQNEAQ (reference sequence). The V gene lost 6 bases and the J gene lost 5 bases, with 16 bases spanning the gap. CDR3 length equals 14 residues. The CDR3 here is CASRHAGEVYGYTF. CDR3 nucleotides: TGTGCCAGCAGACACGCAGGGGAAGTTTATGGCTACACCTTC.

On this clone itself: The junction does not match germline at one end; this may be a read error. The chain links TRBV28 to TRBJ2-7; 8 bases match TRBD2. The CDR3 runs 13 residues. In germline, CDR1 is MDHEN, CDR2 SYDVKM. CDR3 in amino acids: CASTSGLSYEQYF. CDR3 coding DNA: TGTGCGAGCACTAGCGGACTCTCCTACGAGCAGTACTTC.

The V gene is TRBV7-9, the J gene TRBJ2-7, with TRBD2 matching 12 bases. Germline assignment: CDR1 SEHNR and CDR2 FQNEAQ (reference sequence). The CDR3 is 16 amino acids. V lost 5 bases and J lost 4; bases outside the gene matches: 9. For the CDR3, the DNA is TGTGCCAGCAGCCCCGCTCTAGCGGGAGGGCCATACGAGCAGTACTTC. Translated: CASSPALAGGPYEQYF.

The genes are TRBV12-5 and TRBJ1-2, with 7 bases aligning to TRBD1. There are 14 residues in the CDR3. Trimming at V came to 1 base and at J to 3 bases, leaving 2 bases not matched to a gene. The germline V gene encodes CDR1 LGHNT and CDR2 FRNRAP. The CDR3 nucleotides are TGTGCTAGTGGTTTGGGTACAGGGGACTATGGCTACACCTTC. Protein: CASGLGTGDYGYTF. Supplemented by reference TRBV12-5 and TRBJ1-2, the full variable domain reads DARVTQTPRHKVTEMGQEVTMRCQPILGHNTVFWYRQTMMQGLELLAYFRNRAPLDDSGMPKDRFSAEMPDATLATLKIQPSEPRDSAVYFCASGLGTGDYGYTFGSGTRLTVV.

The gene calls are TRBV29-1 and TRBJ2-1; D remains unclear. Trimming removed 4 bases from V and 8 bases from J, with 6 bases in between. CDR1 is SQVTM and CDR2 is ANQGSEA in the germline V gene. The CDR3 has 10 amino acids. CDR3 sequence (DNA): TGCAGCGTTGGAGGTTATGAGCAGTTCTTC. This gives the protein CSVGGYEQFF.

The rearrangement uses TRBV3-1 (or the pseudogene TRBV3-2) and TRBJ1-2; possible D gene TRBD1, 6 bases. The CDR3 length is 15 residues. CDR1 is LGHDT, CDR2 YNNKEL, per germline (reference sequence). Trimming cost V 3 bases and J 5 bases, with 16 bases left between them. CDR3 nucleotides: TGTGCCAGCAGCCACGCCGGGACACGGATATATGGCTACACCTTC. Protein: CASSHAGTRIYGYTF.

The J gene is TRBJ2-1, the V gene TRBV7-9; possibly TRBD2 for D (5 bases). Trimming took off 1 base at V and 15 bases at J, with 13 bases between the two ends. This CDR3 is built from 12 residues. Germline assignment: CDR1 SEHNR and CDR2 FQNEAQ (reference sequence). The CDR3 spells CASSLVEGGWFF. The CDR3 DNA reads TGTGCCAGCAGCTTAGTAGAGGGTGGGTGGTTCTTC.

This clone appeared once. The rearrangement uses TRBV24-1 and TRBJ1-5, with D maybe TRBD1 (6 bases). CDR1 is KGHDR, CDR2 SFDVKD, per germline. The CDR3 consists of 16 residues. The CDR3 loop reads CAGENRESVGRQPQHF. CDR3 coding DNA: TGTGCTGGGGAAAACAGGGAGTCCGTTGGGAGACAGCCCCAGCATTTT.

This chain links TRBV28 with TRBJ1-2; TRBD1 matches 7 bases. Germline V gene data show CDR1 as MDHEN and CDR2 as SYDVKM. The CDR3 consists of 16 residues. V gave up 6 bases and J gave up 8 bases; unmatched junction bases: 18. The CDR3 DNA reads TGTGCCAGCAGGCCAGGGGATGGACAGGCAGTTTCGGGCTACACCTTC. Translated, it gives CASRPGDGQAVSGYTF.

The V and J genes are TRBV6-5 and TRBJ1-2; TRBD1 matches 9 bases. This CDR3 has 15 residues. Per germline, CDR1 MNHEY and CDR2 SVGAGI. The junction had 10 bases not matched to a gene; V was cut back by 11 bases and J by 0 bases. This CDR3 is CAVRDRAFSNYGYTF. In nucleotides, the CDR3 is TGTGCCGTCCGGGACAGGGCATTCTCTAACTATGGCTACACCTTC.